The clone carrying this T cell receptor beta chain was seen at least ten times. The length of the CDR3 is 13 residues. Unmatched junction bases numbered 6, after V lost 10 bases and J lost 4 bases. This record belongs to a study of T cells after yellow fever vaccination. TCRdb reprocessed the 5' RACE reads with MiXCR, giving one entry per CDR3 protein. The table includes 550,000 or so distinct CDR3 sequences, roughly 21% detected once. This sequence originates from a man younger than 40 who received the YFV17D yellow fever vaccine. The material was PBMCs, obtained 15 days after the yellow fever booster vaccination. This chain joins TRBV12-3 or TRBV12-4 and TRBJ2-2; 7 bases map to TRBD1. CDR3 loop: CATRTGGTGELFF. In DNA, the CDR3 is TGTGCCACCAGGACAGGAGGCACCGGGGAGCTGTTTTTT.